These 26 T cell receptor beta chains came from one sample sequenced in a study of shared clonotypes between healthy human individuals. The assay was immunoSEQ multiplex PCR, and TCRdb's table has in-frame clones only and misses some. This sample yields about 2.4 million clones, of which over 85% are seen a single time; approximately 0.35% belongs to the top ten. The sequencing input was naive CD4+ T cells from PBMCs. As to subset: CD45RA+ positively selected. All receptors come from a man aged 18 to 29 in good health. Some clones in this sample may be carry-over from other donors' samples.

The chain links TRBV19 to TRBJ1-1; weak D call: TRBD1 (6 bases). Germline loops: CDR1 LNHDA, CDR2 SQIVND (reference sequence). The CDR3 runs to 14 residues. With 6 bases removed from V and 5 bases from J, the gap between germline ends came to 16 bases. In DNA form, the CDR3 reads TGTGCCAGTAGGGTTTCGGGGGGCCAGACTGAAGCTTTCTTT. Translated: CASRVSGGQTEAFF.

The V gene is TRBV7-9, the J gene TRBJ2-5; the D gene is possibly TRBD2 (5 bases). The CDR3 sequence is 14 residues long. CDR1 is SEHNR, CDR2 FQNEAQ, per germline (reference sequence). V gave up 2 bases and J gave up 3 bases, with 10 bases separating them. The CDR3 DNA reads as TGTGCCAGCAGCTTAAGAGGGTTAGAAGAGACCCAGTACTTC. The encoded protein is CASSLRGLEETQYF.

This clone showed up just once. CDR3 residues: CASIKGQFVSETQYF. The CDR3 coding sequence is TGTGCCAGCATCAAGGGACAGTTTGTCTCGGAGACCCAGTACTTC. V and J are TRBV7-9 and TRBJ2-5; 7 nucleotides agree with TRBD1. Looked up from germline, CDR1 is SEHNR and CDR2 is FQNEAQ (reference sequence). This CDR3 has 15 residues. V gave up 7 bases and J gave up 5 bases; unmatched junction bases: 13. Full variable domain (outside the CDR3, taken from reference TRBV7-9 and TRBJ2-5): DTGVSQNPRHKITKRGQNVTFRCDPISEHNRLYWYRQTLGQGPEFLTYFQNEAQLEKSRLLSDRFSAERPKGSFSTLEIQRTEQGDSAMYLCASIKGQFVSETQYFGPGTRLLVL.

This chain links TRBV28 with TRBJ1-2, with TRBD1 matching 10 bases. Germline CDR1 and CDR2: MDHEN and SYDVKM. This CDR3 comprises 17 residues. Trimming at V came to 7 bases and at J to 5 bases, leaving 16 bases not matched to a gene. The CDR3 spells CASKRPGQGYASYGYTF. In DNA form, the CDR3 reads TGTGCCAGCAAAAGACCGGGACAGGGGTACGCAAGTTATGGCTACACCTTC.

The V call is TRBV28, the J call TRBJ2-1, with TRBD1 identical over 7 bases. CDR1 and CDR2 from the germline V gene are MDHEN and SYDVKM. This CDR3 contains 15 residues. J was trimmed by 3 bases and V by 5 bases; bases with no gene match: 7. The CDR3 reads CASSTGQSYYNEQFF. CDR3 coding DNA: TGTGCCAGCAGTACGGGACAGAGTTACTACAATGAGCAGTTCTTC.

V usage is TRBV30 and J usage is TRBJ1-3; D not certain. V was trimmed by 1 base and J by 2 bases, leaving 9 bases between them. The CDR3 sequence is 14 residues long. CDR1 GTSNPN and CDR2 SVGIG come from the germline V gene (reference sequence). CDR3 sequence (DNA): TGTGCCTGGAGTGACGGTTTCCCTGGAAACACCATATATTTT. Its protein product is CAWSDGFPGNTIYF. Full variable domain (missing parts from reference TRBV30 and TRBJ1-3): SQTIHQWPATLVQPVGSPLSLECTVEGTSNPNLYWYRQAAGRGLQLLFYSVGIGQISSEVPQNLSASRPQDRQFILSSKKLLLSDSGFYLCAWSDGFPGNTIYFGEGSWLTVV.

The J gene is TRBJ1-1, the V gene TRBV18; no clear D gene. Trimming removed 7 bases at V and 2 bases at J, with 11 bases between. CDR1 is KGHSH and CDR2 is LQKENI in the germline V gene. The CDR3 contains 13 residues. CDR3 sequence (DNA): TGTGCCAGCTTATCCTCAATAAACACTGAAGCTTTCTTT. Its protein is CASLSSINTEAFF.

This sequence joins TRBV5-6 and TRBJ2-2; no firm D call. The V gene lost 0 bases and the J gene lost 3 bases, with 9 bases spanning the gap. Per the germline V gene, CDR1 is SGHDT and CDR2 is YYEEEE. There are 15 residues in the CDR3. CDR3 residues: CASSLEGLYTGELFF. DNA of the CDR3: TGTGCCAGCAGCTTGGAGGGATTATACACCGGGGAGCTGTTTTTT. Looking up the rest from reference TRBV5-6 and TRBJ2-2 gives the full variable domain: DAGVTQSPTHLIKTRGQQVTLRCSPKSGHDTVSWYQQALGQGPQFIFQYYEEEERQRGNFPDRFSGHQFPNYSSELNVNALLLGDSALYLCASSLEGLYTGELFFGEGSRLTVL.

V gene TRBV28 combines with J gene TRBJ2-7; D gene ambiguous. Germline V lookup: CDR1 MDHEN, CDR2 SYDVKM. The germline V and J ends were trimmed by 7 bases and 1 base, with 11 bases remaining between them. CDR3 length: 13 residues. CDR3 region: CASTSPPSYEQYF. CDR3 bases: TGTGCCAGCACCAGTCCCCCTTCCTACGAGCAGTACTTC.

The rearrangement uses TRBV19 and TRBJ2-2; the D is unclear. The CDR3 contains 12 residues. V was pared by 8 bases and J by 5 bases, with 9 bases between. Germline loops: CDR1 LNHDA, CDR2 SQIVND (reference sequence). The CDR3 reads CASVARTGELFF. CDR3 in DNA: TGTGCCAGTGTCGCCAGAACCGGGGAGCTGTTTTTT.

The rearrangement joins TRBV7-2 to TRBJ1-4; D may be TRBD1 (6 bases). The CDR3 has 16 residues. Trimming took 2 bases from V and 8 from J, leaving 18 bases between them. Per germline, CDR1 SGHTA and CDR2 FQGNSA. The CDR3 DNA is TGTGCCAGCAGCTTACGACACCGGATAGGGGGAGAAAAACTGTTTTTT. As protein: CASSLRHRIGGEKLFF.

Remarks on this clone: Other DNA sequences in this sample translate to the same CDR3. CDR3 coding DNA: TGTGCCAGCAGCGAAACAGGGGTCGGGGCCAACGTCCTGACTTTC. Protein: CASSETGVGANVLTF. This chain connects TRBV2 to TRBJ2-6, with TRBD1 matching over 7 bases. The trim removed 6 bases at V and 4 bases at J, leaving 6 bases unmatched. Germline assignment: CDR1 SNHLY and CDR2 FYNNEI. This CDR3 spans 15 amino acids.

The chain combines TRBV18 with TRBJ1-1; D perhaps matches TRBD1 (5 bases). Trimming took 3 bases from V and 0 from J, leaving 14 bases between them. In germline, CDR1 is KGHSH, CDR2 LQKENI. This CDR3 spans 16 amino acids. The CDR3 protein is CASSPVGGRVNTEAFF. As DNA, the CDR3 is TGTGCCAGCTCACCCGTTGGGGGACGGGTGAACACTGAAGCTTTCTTT.

The V gene is TRBV11-2, the J gene TRBJ1-2, with D hard to call. V lost 0 bases, J lost 0 bases, and 8 bases lay in between. Germline CDR1 and CDR2: SGHAT and FQNNGV. The CDR3 is made up of 15 amino acids. This CDR3 is CASSLDSETNYGYTF. The DNA for the CDR3 is TGTGCCAGCAGCTTAGATTCAGAAACTAACTATGGCTACACCTTC.

This clone is a singleton in its sample. The rearrangement links TRBV28 to TRBJ2-7; 12 bases are a match to TRBD2. J lost 9 bases, V lost 6 bases, and 15 bases had no gene match. The V gene's germline CDR1 is MDHEN and CDR2 SYDVKM. The CDR3 length is 16 residues. In DNA, the CDR3 is TGTGCCAGCAGAATAGTAACTCCTAGCGGGAGGGTGGGGCAGTACTTC. Translated, it gives CASRIVTPSGRVGQYF.

The V gene is TRBV7-8, the J gene TRBJ2-4, with TRBD1 identical over 11 bases. The germline gives CDR1 SGHVS, CDR2 FQNEAQ. V lost 3 bases to trimming and J lost 9 bases; unmatched junction nucleotides: 4. This CDR3 region has 14 residues. In DNA, the CDR3 is TGTGCCAGCAGCTTTGGACAGGGGGCTAGCATTCAGTACTTC. This encodes CASSFGQGASIQYF.

This clone was picked up one time. The same CDR3 arises from other DNA sequences in this sample as well. This sequence joins TRBV30 and TRBJ2-3; D unresolved. Trimming removed 4 bases at V and 3 bases at J, with 8 bases between. Germline V lookup: CDR1 GTSNPN, CDR2 SVGIG (reference sequence). The CDR3 is 12 residues long. The CDR3 reads CAWTQLTDTQYF. The CDR3 nucleotides are TGTGCCTGGACACAGCTAACAGATACGCAGTATTTT.

The chain has TRBV5-4 and TRBJ2-6; D is perhaps TRBD2 (6 bases). The CDR3 runs 17 residues. Trimming cost V 4 bases and J 0 bases, with 14 bases left between them. From germline, CDR1 is SGHNT and CDR2 YYREEE (reference sequence). CDR3 nucleotides: TGTGCCAGCAGCCTGGCGGCGGGGTACTCTGGGGCCAACGTCCTGACTTTC. Its protein is CASSLAAGYSGANVLTF.

The chain links TRBV5-1 to TRBJ1-1; tentatively, D is TRBD1 (6 bases). Germline V gives CDR1 SGHRS, CDR2 YFSETQ. V was shortened by 0 bases and J by 2 bases, with 11 bases between the two germline ends. This CDR3 contains 15 residues. The CDR3, as DNA: TGCGCCAGCAGCTTGGACAGGGTAGTCAACACTGAAGCTTTCTTT. Translation: CASSLDRVVNTEAFF. The entire variable domain, with the rest obtained from reference TRBV5-1 and TRBJ1-1, is as follows: KAGVTQTPRYLIKTRGQQVTLSCSPISGHRSVSWYQQTPGQGLQFLFEYFSETQRNKGNFPGRFSGRQFSNSRSEMNVSTLELGDSALYLCASSLDRVVNTEAFFGQGTRLTVV.

The J gene is TRBJ1-2, the V gene TRBV29-1; D gene ambiguous. CDR3 length: 13 amino acids. V gave up 0 bases and J gave up 6 bases, with 11 bases separating them. In germline, CDR1 is SQVTM, CDR2 ANQGSEA. The CDR3 sequence: CSVEEHSGDGYTF. As DNA, the CDR3 is TGCAGCGTTGAAGAGCACAGCGGGGATGGCTACACCTTC. Supplemented by reference TRBV29-1 and TRBJ1-2, the full variable domain reads SAVISQKPSRDICQRGTSLTIQCQVDSQVTMMFWYRQQPGQSLTLIATANQGSEATYESGFVIDKFPISRPNLTFSTLTVSNMSPEDSSIYLCSVEEHSGDGYTFGSGTRLTVV.

The J gene is TRBJ2-7, the V gene TRBV2; D possibly corresponds to TRBD2 (6 bases). The CDR3 totals 12 residues. Germline lookup yields CDR1 SNHLY and CDR2 FYNNEI. V shed 10 bases and J shed 4 bases, with 14 bases lying between them. The CDR3 nucleotides are TGTGCCATCCGTGGGGACTCTTACGAGCAGTACTTC. This codes for CAIRGDSYEQYF.

This chain links TRBV5-1 with TRBJ1-5, with D maybe TRBD1 (6 bases). This CDR3 comprises 15 residues. V was clipped by 0 bases and J by 7 bases, with 14 bases between them. Germline CDR1 is SGHRS and CDR2 is YFSETQ. The CDR3 DNA reads TGCGCCAGCAGCTTGGATAGGGGGAGACGCCAGCCCCAGCATTTT. As protein: CASSLDRGRRQPQHF.

The rearrangement links TRBV28 to TRBJ1-1, with D unclear. In germline, CDR1 is MDHEN, CDR2 SYDVKM. The CDR3 contains 15 residues. V dropped 5 bases and J dropped 4 bases, with 17 bases sitting between them. The DNA for the CDR3 is TGTGCCAGCAGTCCGACCGGGGTAGGCGGCACTGAAGCTTTCTTT. Protein sequence: CASSPTGVGGTEAFF.

V usage is TRBV27 and J usage is TRBJ2-6; 9 nucleotides align to TRBD1. The CDR3 covers 23 residues. V shed 3 bases and J 0 bases; nucleotides not matched to a gene: 21. Germline values: CDR1 MNHEY, CDR2 SMNVEV (reference sequence). CDR3 in DNA: TGTGCCAGCAGTTTCGTCGGGGCCTCGTGGGGGGACAGGGTGTTCTCTGGGGCCAACGTCCTGACTTTC. Translated, it gives CASSFVGASWGDRVFSGANVLTF.

The chain recombines TRBV28 with TRBJ2-7; TRBD1 aligns across 11 bases. Germline loops: CDR1 MDHEN, CDR2 SYDVKM. The junction had 8 bases not matched to a gene; V was cut back by 10 bases and J by 6 bases. The CDR3 has 13 residues. As DNA, the CDR3 is TGTGCCATCACGGACAGGGGGCTGGCCGAGCAGTACTTC. Its translation: CAITDRGLAEQYF.

This sequence joins TRBV6-6 and TRBJ2-3; unclear D gene. Trimming removed 5 bases from V and 2 bases from J, with 8 bases in between. The CDR3 covers 13 residues. The germline V gene has CDR1 MNHNY and CDR2 SVGAGI (reference sequence). CDR3 residues: CASSRDPTDTQYF. As DNA, the CDR3 is TGTGCCAGCAGTCGAGATCCCACAGATACGCAGTATTTT.